This entry describes one T cell receptor (beta chain). Its cognate antigen is unknown. The CDR3 extends over 12 amino acids. Germline CDR1 SEHNR, CDR2 FQNEAQ (reference sequence). The sample belongs to a study of monozygotic twins with inflammatory bowel disease. General study results and limits: Among IBD patients, fewer clonotypes were shared with others than among healthy twins, especially with disease activity.

TCRdb processed the 5' RACE reads again and assigns one entry to each CDR3 protein, with no DNA. The listing contains a few hundred thousand distinct CDR3 sequences. The chain has TRBV7-9 and TRBJ1-5. The clonotype comes from a human donor with ulcerative colitis or Crohn's disease, or a healthy co-twin of an affected twin (not recorded which). The sample consisted of blood. CDR3 protein: CASSLGYQPQHF. The full variable domain, with the rest looked up from reference TRBV7-9 and TRBJ1-5, is DTGVSQNPRHKITKRGQNVTFRCDPISEHNRLYWYRQTLGQGPEFLTYFQNEAQLEKSRLLSDRFSAERPKGSFSTLEIQRTEQGDSAMYLCASSLGYQPQHFGDGTRLSIL.